Below, 27 T cell receptor beta chains from the same sample are listed, as sequenced in a study of OX40 agonist ivuxolimab in advanced cancers. The table came from immunoSEQ multiplex PCR; TCRdb's copy has only in-frame clones and leaves some out. The sample lists around 90,000 clones; about 87% were seen once. The sample in question was CD4+ or CD8+ T cells sorted from blood, obtained in a trial of the OX40 agonist ivuxolimab. These receptors came from an adult with an advanced solid tumor such as melanoma, head and neck, liver or kidney cancer.

The chain combines TRBV21-1 with TRBJ1-2; the D call TRBD1 from the table was never checked on the DNA. TRBV21-1 is noted as a pseudogene. The CDR3 loop spans 16 amino acids. DNA for the CDR3: TGTGCCAGCAGCAGCCTTCCGGGACAAAAAAACTATGGCTACACCTTC. It is translated as CASSSLPGQKNYGYTF.

This clone was seen once. CDR3 sequence reads: CASSVGQGRDTGELFF. The CDR3 bases are TGTGCCAGCAGCGTAGGACAGGGGAGGGACACCGGGGAGCTGTTTTTT. This sequence joins TRBV9 and TRBJ2-2, with a possible D match to TRBD1 (8 bases). The CDR3 is 16 residues long. Germline-derived CDR1 and CDR2 are SGDLS and YYNGEE. V dropped 0 bases and J dropped 3 bases, with 12 bases sitting between them.

This rearrangement joins TRBV5-1 to TRBJ2-2, with 9 bases identical to TRBD2. Trimming at V came to 1 base and at J to 2 bases, leaving 3 bases not matched to a gene. The CDR3 has 16 amino acids. Germline V gene sequence: CDR1 SGHRS, CDR2 YFSETQ. In nucleotides, the CDR3 is TGCGCCAGCAGCTTGCAGCTAGCGGGAAACACCGGGGAGCTGTTTTTT. Translation: CASSLQLAGNTGELFF.

This rearrangement joins TRBV10-1 to TRBJ1-5; D is possibly TRBD1 (6 bases). Germline lookup yields CDR1 WNHNN and CDR2 SYGVQD (reference sequence). Trimming shortened V by 2 bases and J by 1 base, and 21 bases separated the two germline ends. The CDR3 has 19 residues. CDR3 in DNA: TGCGCCAGCAGTGAGCCGCCCGGGGGGGGGCGCGGGAGCAATCAGCCCCAGCATTTT. Protein product: CASSEPPGGGRGSNQPQHF.

The genes are TRBV5-4 and TRBJ2-7, with D uncertain. Germline CDR1 and CDR2: SGHNT and YYREEE (reference sequence). V lost 2 bases and J lost 2, with 5 bases in between. This CDR3 spans 12 amino acids. In DNA, the CDR3 is TGTGCCAGCAGCTTCCAAACCTACGAGCAGTACTTC. This translates into CASSFQTYEQYF.

The genes are TRBV11-3 and TRBJ2-1; D remains unclear. Germline CDR1 is SGHNT and CDR2 is YENEEA. This CDR3 has 15 residues. V gave up 10 bases and J gave up 0 bases, with 16 bases separating them. CDR3: CATSDGERSYNEQFF. The CDR3 DNA reads TGTGCCACCTCGGACGGTGAGCGCTCCTACAATGAGCAGTTCTTC.

The V gene is TRBV5-1, the J gene TRBJ2-5, with TRBD2 identical over 14 bases. Germline V lookup: CDR1 SGHRS, CDR2 YFSETQ. J was trimmed by 8 bases and V by 4 bases; bases with no gene match: 10. The CDR3 length is 16 residues. For the CDR3, the DNA is TGCGCCAGCAGCGATGGGACTAGCGGGAGTCAGGCTACCCAGTACTTC. This codes for CASSDGTSGSQATQYF.

This clone was detected only a few times. The chain combines TRBV18 with TRBJ2-7; 7 bases match TRBD1. V lost 2 bases to trimming and J lost 5 bases; unmatched junction nucleotides: 9. Germline V gene sequence: CDR1 KGHSH, CDR2 LQKENI. The CDR3 has 15 amino acids. CDR3 region: CASSPSARGIDEQYF. The CDR3 nucleotides read TGTGCCAGCTCACCATCGGCCAGGGGGATCGACGAGCAGTACTTC. Based on the CDR3 plus reference TRBV18 and TRBJ2-7, the full variable domain is NAGVMQNPRHLVRRRGQEARLRCSPMKGHSHVYWYRQLPEEGLKFMVYLQKENIIDESGMPKERFSAEFPKEGPSILRIQQVVRGDSAAYFCASSPSARGIDEQYFGPGTRLTVT.

This clone was recorded only once. This sequence joins TRBV11-2 and TRBJ2-3; the D gene is possibly TRBD1 (6 bases). CDR3 size: 14 residues. Germline V gene sequence: CDR1 SGHAT, CDR2 FQNNGV. Trimming stripped 3 bases from V and 4 bases from J, with 11 bases between. The CDR3 nucleotides read TGTGCCAGCAGCTTTGCGACAGGCCCAGATACGCAGTATTTT. Its translation: CASSFATGPDTQYF.

V is TRBV5-4 and J is TRBJ2-3; possibly TRBD1 for D (7 bases). Germline assignment: CDR1 SGHNT and CDR2 YYREEE (reference sequence). Trimming removed 4 bases at V and 1 base at J, with 13 bases between. The CDR3 has 15 amino acids. In nucleotides, the CDR3 is TGTGCCAGCAGCGCGGGACAGATCCGCACAGATACGCAGTATTTT. It specifies CASSAGQIRTDTQYF. Drawing the rest from reference TRBV5-4 and TRBJ2-3, the complete variable domain is ETGVTQSPTHLIKTRGQQVTLRCSSQSGHNTVSWYQQALGQGPQFIFQYYREEENGRGNFPPRFSGLQFPNYSSELNVNALELDDSALYLCASSAGQIRTDTQYFGPGTRLTVL.

As DNA, the CDR3 is TGCGCCAGCAGATATAGCCAAAGCTCCTACGAGCAGTACTTC. This gives the protein CASRYSQSSYEQYF. The rearrangement joins TRBV5-1 to TRBJ2-7; D remains unclear. CDR3 size: 14 residues. Germline V gene sequence: CDR1 SGHRS, CDR2 YFSETQ. Trimming stripped 5 bases from V and 0 bases from J, with 12 bases between.

The chain couples TRBV9 to TRBJ1-2; 7 bases agree with TRBD1. J lost 8 bases, V lost 0 bases, and 10 bases had no gene match. The CDR3 covers 15 residues. Germline lookup yields CDR1 SGDLS and CDR2 YYNGEE. This CDR3 is CASSVAGGTVEGYTF. The CDR3 DNA reads TGTGCCAGCAGCGTAGCTGGGGGGACAGTCGAGGGCTACACCTTC.

The chain couples TRBV6-1 to TRBJ2-5; weak D call: TRBD2 (6 bases). The CDR3 has 16 amino acids. Germline lookup yields CDR1 MNHNS and CDR2 SASEGT. V lost 0 bases and J 0 bases, leaving 11 bases between the germline ends. DNA for the CDR3: TGTGCCAGCAGTGAAGCGGCGTGGGGGGACCAAGAGACCCAGTACTTC. Protein: CASSEAAWGDQETQYF.

V usage is TRBV2 and J usage is TRBJ2-5; TRBD2 matches at 10 bases. The CDR3 extends over 16 amino acids. Per germline, CDR1 SNHLY and CDR2 FYNNEI. With V trimmed by 7 bases and J by 5 bases, 13 bases remained unmatched. CDR3: CASKPPPGTSAETQYF. CDR3 nucleotides: TGTGCCAGCAAGCCCCCCCCCGGGACTAGCGCGGAGACCCAGTACTTC.

CDR3: CSVESGAGGYTF. CDR3 DNA sequence: TGCAGCGTTGAATCAGGGGCAGGTGGCTACACCTTC. This chain uses TRBV29-1 with TRBJ1-2; tentative D call: TRBD1 (6 bases). This CDR3 region has 12 residues. V dropped 2 bases and J dropped 7 bases, with 11 bases sitting between them. CDR1 is SQVTM, CDR2 ANQGSEA, per germline. Full variable domain (missing parts from reference TRBV29-1 and TRBJ1-2): SAVISQKPSRDICQRGTSLTIQCQVDSQVTMMFWYRQQPGQSLTLIATANQGSEATYESGFVIDKFPISRPNLTFSTLTVSNMSPEDSSIYLCSVESGAGGYTFGSGTRLTVV.

The chain is built from TRBV29-1 and TRBJ2-5; no reliable D call. V was clipped by 3 bases and J by 2 bases, with 10 bases between them. CDR1 is SQVTM, CDR2 ANQGSEA, per germline. CDR3 length: 13 amino acids. CDR3 nucleotides: TGCAGCGTTGAGGTTGGCATACAAGAGACCCAGTACTTC. Its translation is CSVEVGIQETQYF.

The chain recombines TRBV9 with TRBJ1-3, with D perhaps TRBD1 (5 bases). CDR3 length: 15 amino acids. Germline V gene lookup returns CDR1 SGDLS and CDR2 YYNGEE. Trimming removed 0 bases at V and 2 bases at J, with 9 bases between. Here the CDR3 reads CASSVGAGTGNTIYF. CDR3 nucleotides: TGTGCCAGCAGCGTAGGGGCAGGGACTGGAAACACCATATATTTT.

This clone was seen just once. The gene calls are TRBV9 and TRBJ1-2; unclear D gene. The length of the CDR3 is 14 residues. With 0 bases removed from V and 4 bases from J, the gap between germline ends came to 10 bases. Germline V gene data show CDR1 as SGDLS and CDR2 as YYNGEE. The CDR3 DNA reads TGTGCCAGCAGCGTAGCCGCCCAGAGCTATGGCTACACCTTC. Protein sequence: CASSVAAQSYGYTF.

The chain is built from TRBV5-1 and TRBJ2-3; TRBD2 matches 7 bases. J lost 5 bases, V lost 0 bases, and 6 bases had no gene match. Germline V gene sequence: CDR1 SGHRS, CDR2 YFSETQ. The length of the CDR3 is 15 residues. Here the CDR3 reads CASSLGRELVDTQYF. CDR3 nucleotides: TGCGCCAGCAGCTTGGGGCGGGAGTTAGTAGATACGCAGTATTTT.

This clone appeared a single time. The chain carries TRBV5-4 and TRBJ2-1; TRBD2 agrees at 13 bases. Germline assignment: CDR1 SGHNT and CDR2 YYREEE (reference sequence). The CDR3 totals 19 residues. V shed 0 bases, J shed 2 bases, and the junction held 8 bases outside the gene matches. The DNA for the CDR3 is TGTGCCAGCAGCTTGGGGACTAGCGGGAGAGGAAGGGCCTACAATGAGCAGTTCTTC. Residues: CASSLGTSGRGRAYNEQFF. The variable domain in full, completed from reference TRBV5-4 and TRBJ2-1, reads ETGVTQSPTHLIKTRGQQVTLRCSSQSGHNTVSWYQQALGQGPQFIFQYYREEENGRGNFPPRFSGLQFPNYSSELNVNALELDDSALYLCASSLGTSGRGRAYNEQFFGPGTRLTVL.

The J gene is TRBJ1-1, the V gene TRBV5-1; 7 nucleotides match TRBD1. CDR3 length: 15 amino acids. The V segment lost 3 bases and the J segment 5 bases; nucleotides outside the gene matches: 10. Germline V gene data show CDR1 as SGHRS and CDR2 as YFSETQ. The DNA for the CDR3 is TGCGCCAGCAGCTGGACAGGAGACGTTCGGACTGAAGCTTTCTTT. This sequence encodes CASSWTGDVRTEAFF.

This clone was detected only a few times. V gene TRBV6-1 combines with J gene TRBJ1-5; 8 bases line up with TRBD1. The CDR3 totals 15 residues. Losses at the gene ends were 4 bases for V and 1 base for J; bases not matched to a gene: 3. Germline V gene lookup returns CDR1 MNHNS and CDR2 SASEGT. CDR3: CASSGQGYSNQPQHF. In DNA form, the CDR3 reads TGTGCCAGCAGTGGACAGGGGTACAGCAATCAGCCCCAGCATTTT.

The chain recombines TRBV25-1 with TRBJ2-1; possibly TRBD2 for D (5 bases). Germline V gene sequence: CDR1 MGHDK, CDR2 SYGVNS. V lost 1 base to trimming and J lost 0 bases, with 10 bases between them. This CDR3 spans 16 amino acids. This CDR3 reads CASSEFRGVSYNEQFF. CDR3 nucleotides: TGTGCCAGCAGTGAATTTCGGGGAGTCTCCTACAATGAGCAGTTCTTC.

The chain joins TRBV5-4 to TRBJ1-4; possibly TRBD1 for D (6 bases). V lost 5 bases and J lost 4, with 15 bases in between. CDR3 length: 15 amino acids. Germline V gives CDR1 SGHNT, CDR2 YYREEE (reference sequence). CDR3 DNA sequence: TGTGCCAGCAGTTGGAAACAGGGCGATAATGAAAAACTGTTTTTT. The encoded protein is CASSWKQGDNEKLFF.

Only a few counts were recorded for this clone. This chain uses TRBV7-2 with TRBJ2-3; D not resolved. V lost 4 bases and J 4 bases, leaving 9 bases between the germline ends. The CDR3 spans 13 residues. Germline CDR1 is SGHTA and CDR2 is FQGNSA. CDR3 amino acids: CASSSRFPDTQYF. The CDR3 nucleotides read TGTGCCAGCAGCTCCCGTTTTCCAGATACGCAGTATTTT.

Here the CDR3 reads CASRVQLNTGELFF. The CDR3 DNA sequence: TGTGCCAGCAGAGTACAGCTGAACACCGGGGAGCTGTTTTTT. This chain connects TRBV28 to TRBJ2-2; D is undetermined. The V end was cut by 6 bases, the J end by 1 base, with 9 bases between. CDR3 length: 14 residues. CDR1 and CDR2 from the germline V gene are MDHEN and SYDVKM.

The CDR3 nucleotides read TGTGCCAGCAGCGTAGCTGCGGATAACTATGGCTACACCTTC. Translated: CASSVAADNYGYTF. The chain joins TRBV9 to TRBJ1-2; D not certain. Trimming removed 0 bases from V and 1 base from J, with 7 bases in between. CDR1 SGDLS and CDR2 YYNGEE come from the germline V gene. The CDR3 sequence is 14 residues long.